A single sample gave rise to the 15 T cell receptor beta chains below, sequenced in a study of blood T cell repertoires in COVID-19. TCRdb's table, derived via immunoSEQ multiplex PCR, lists solely in-frame clones and lacks some. The data contain some 44,000 clones, approximately 90% of them singletons. Material: peripheral blood. The receptors were gathered from a man aged 45-65 years with active COVID-19.

This clone was seen a handful of times. The chain combines TRBV9 with TRBJ1-6; 10 bases agree with TRBD1. The V gene's germline CDR1 is SGDLS and CDR2 YYNGEE. The CDR3 spans 15 residues. V shed 3 bases and J 10 bases; nucleotides not matched to a gene: 7. This CDR3 reads CASSGDGTGDSPLHF. CDR3 nucleotides: TGTGCCAGCAGCGGCGACGGGACAGGGGACTCACCCCTCCACTTT. The full variable domain, in which reference TRBV9 and TRBJ1-6 provide the parts outside the CDR3, is DSGVTQTPKHLITATGQRVTLRCSPRSGDLSVYWYQQSLDQGLQFLIQYYNGEERAKGNILERFSAQQFPDLHSELNLSSLELGDSALYFCASSGDGTGDSPLHFGNGTRLTVT.

This chain uses TRBV10-3 with TRBJ1-1; tentatively, D is TRBD1 (6 bases). Germline V CDR1 and CDR2: ENHRY, SYGVKD. CDR3 length: 13 residues. Between the trimmed V and J ends, which lost 4 bases and 2 bases, there was a span of 8 bases. CDR3 region: CAISGQANTEAFF. CDR3 DNA: TGTGCCATCAGTGGACAGGCTAACACTGAAGCTTTCTTT.

This chain connects TRBV28 to TRBJ1-2; D is possibly TRBD1 (6 bases). The V end lost 6 bases, the J end lost 5 bases, and 19 bases lay between the germline ends. This CDR3 comprises 15 residues. The germline V gene encodes CDR1 MDHEN and CDR2 SYDVKM. The CDR3 DNA is TGTGCCAGCAGCACACTTTGGACAGCATCTTATGGCTACACCTTC. Protein sequence: CASSTLWTASYGYTF.

The chain couples TRBV3-1 (or the pseudogene TRBV3-2) to TRBJ1-2; no reliable D call. This CDR3 has 15 residues. CDR1 is LGHDT and CDR2 is YNNKEL in the germline V gene (reference sequence). Trimming removed 0 bases at V and 7 bases at J, with 15 bases between. CDR3 protein: CASSQDRRGSSGYTF. CDR3 nucleotide sequence: TGTGCCAGCAGCCAAGATCGTAGAGGCTCTAGTGGCTACACCTTC.

This chain connects TRBV16 to TRBJ2-2; 9 bases are shared with TRBD1. Trimming cost V 4 bases and J 2 bases; bases outside gene matches: 2. This CDR3 has 15 amino acids. Per the germline V gene, CDR1 is KGHSY and CDR2 is FQNENV. CDR3 protein: CASSRTGANTGELFF. The CDR3 bases are TGTGCCAGCAGCCGGACAGGGGCCAACACCGGGGAGCTGTTTTTT.

This sequence joins TRBV19 and TRBJ2-7, with D possibly being TRBD2 (5 bases). CDR1 and CDR2 (germline): LNHDA, SQIVND (reference sequence). V was pared by 4 bases and J by 5 bases, with 18 bases between. The CDR3 consists of 15 residues. The DNA for the CDR3 is TGTGCCAGTAGTACCTCCAAAGGCCGAGGGAACGAGCAGTACTTC. Protein: CASSTSKGRGNEQYF.

The chain is built from TRBV28 and TRBJ2-5; 8 nucleotides agree with TRBD1. Germline loops: CDR1 MDHEN, CDR2 SYDVKM. Losses at the gene ends were 7 bases for V and 5 bases for J; bases not matched to a gene: 9. The CDR3 is 14 residues long. DNA for the CDR3: TGTGCCAGCATCGGGACAGGCTTTAGGGAGACCCAGTACTTC. Its protein product is CASIGTGFRETQYF.

This chain links TRBV3-1 (or the pseudogene TRBV3-2) with TRBJ2-1, with 15 bases that match TRBD2. The trim removed 4 bases at V and 4 bases at J, leaving 17 bases unmatched. The V gene's germline CDR1 is LGHDT and CDR2 YNNKEL (reference sequence). This CDR3 contains 21 residues. This CDR3 is CASSRRPPGLAGGGYYNEQFF. CDR3 nucleotide sequence: TGTGCCAGCAGCCGTAGACCGCCGGGACTAGCGGGAGGAGGTTATTACAATGAGCAGTTCTTC.

Note on this clone: Other nucleotide sequences from this sample produce the same CDR3. The chain has TRBV27 and TRBJ2-1; 10 positions agree with TRBD2. Per the germline V gene, CDR1 is MNHEY and CDR2 is SMNVEV (reference sequence). The CDR3 contains 16 residues. The junction had 3 bases not matched to a gene; V was cut back by 4 bases and J by 0 bases. CDR3 nucleotides: TGTGCCAGCAGTTCCGCTAGCGGGAGCTCCTACAATGAGCAGTTCTTC. Translated: CASSSASGSSYNEQFF.

V gene TRBV5-1 combines with J gene TRBJ2-7, with D perhaps TRBD2 (6 bases). The CDR3 contains 15 residues. The V end lost 6 bases, the J end lost 2 bases, and 18 bases lay between the germline ends. From germline, CDR1 is SGHRS and CDR2 YFSETQ. CDR3 sequence: CASTPAAGPTYEQYF. CDR3 bases: TGCGCCAGCACGCCAGCGGCGGGACCTACCTACGAGCAGTACTTC.

The chain carries TRBV2 and TRBJ2-3; 7 nucleotides match TRBD1. Germline CDR1 and CDR2: SNHLY and FYNNEI. With V trimmed by 7 bases and J by 0 bases, 4 bases remained unmatched. This CDR3 has 14 amino acids. The CDR3 protein is CASTGTVSTDTQYF. Written as DNA, the CDR3 is TGTGCCAGCACCGGGACAGTTAGCACAGATACGCAGTATTTT.

V gene TRBV6-5 combines with J gene TRBJ2-3; D gene ambiguous. Germline V CDR1 and CDR2: MNHEY, SVGAGI. The V end lost 7 bases, the J end lost 0 bases, and 14 bases lay between the germline ends. This CDR3 spans 15 amino acids. The CDR3 reads CASTLVQTSTDTQYF. DNA for the CDR3: TGTGCCAGCACTCTGGTCCAAACTAGCACAGATACGCAGTATTTT.

The chain combines TRBV7-3 with TRBJ1-1, with D unclear. V dropped 3 bases and J dropped 1 base, with 6 bases sitting between them. The length of the CDR3 is 13 residues. Germline V gene lookup returns CDR1 SGHTA and CDR2 FQGTGA. The CDR3 here is CASSFEGNTEAFF. The CDR3 DNA sequence: TGTGCCAGCAGCTTCGAGGGGAACACTGAAGCTTTCTTT.

The chain has TRBV5-1 and TRBJ2-2; 7 nucleotides line up with TRBD1. The CDR3 totals 14 residues. Trimming took 5 bases from V and 3 from J; bases not matched to a gene: 4. Germline assignment: CDR1 SGHRS and CDR2 YFSETQ. In DNA form, the CDR3 reads TGCGCCAGCAGGAGGGGGCGGGACACCGGGGAGCTGTTTTTT. Translating it yields CASRRGRDTGELFF. Full variable domain (remainder filled in from reference TRBV5-1 and TRBJ2-2): KAGVTQTPRYLIKTRGQQVTLSCSPISGHRSVSWYQQTPGQGLQFLFEYFSETQRNKGNFPGRFSGRQFSNSRSEMNVSTLELGDSALYLCASRRGRDTGELFFGEGSRLTVL.

The genes are TRBV24-1 and TRBJ2-1; 8 bases are a match to TRBD2. The ends lost 8 bases at V and 3 bases at J; junction bases unmatched: 5. Germline V gives CDR1 KGHDR, CDR2 SFDVKD. The CDR3 consists of 14 residues. CDR3: CATTGGPDYNEQFF. Here the CDR3 DNA reads TGTGCCACCACGGGAGGGCCTGACTACAATGAGCAGTTCTTC.